The 19 T cell receptor beta chains given below trace back to one sample, sequenced in a study of T-cell memory formation after mild COVID-19. TCRdb reprocessed the 5' RACE reads via MiXCR and lists one record per CDR3 protein. The data hold some 320,000 distinct CDR3 sequences, with more than 15% observed a single time. The sequenced material came from PBMCs or a T cell subset sorted from them (not recorded which). The receptor set was obtained from a man aged 18 to 29 who had mild COVID-19 (a few samples of this study predate the infection). Cell type and time point are not known.

The CDR3 protein is CASSLTRTGETETQYF. CDR3 DNA: TGCGCCAGCAGCCTCACCCGGACAGGGGAGACAGAGACCCAGTACTTC. The chain couples TRBV5-1 to TRBJ2-5; 9 bases agree with TRBD1. This CDR3 has 16 amino acids. The germline V gene has CDR1 SGHRS and CDR2 YFSETQ. Germline trimming cut 4 bases from V and 4 bases from J; bases unmatched to any gene: 11.

The rearrangement uses TRBV4-3 and TRBJ1-2; no clear D gene. The CDR3 length is 13 residues. In germline, CDR1 is LGHNA, CDR2 YSLEER. Trimming took off 8 bases at V and 1 base at J, with 11 bases between the two ends. The CDR3 DNA reads as TGCGCCAGCGGAGCAAGGCTTAACTATGGCTACACCTTC. It encodes CASGARLNYGYTF.

CDR3 in DNA: TGTGCCAGCGGAGAACAGGGGTTCGCAGATACGCAGTATTTT. Protein sequence: CASGEQGFADTQYF. The chain combines TRBV2 with TRBJ2-3; 7 nucleotides agree with TRBD1. This CDR3 has 14 amino acids. J gave up 4 bases and V 8 bases, and 9 bases lay outside the gene matches. The V gene's germline CDR1 is SNHLY and CDR2 FYNNEI.

This chain joins TRBV5-1 and TRBJ2-3; TRBD2 matches 14 bases. The ends lost 4 bases at V and 3 bases at J; junction bases unmatched: 7. Germline CDR1 is SGHRS and CDR2 is YFSETQ. The CDR3 runs to 17 residues. As DNA, the CDR3 is TGCGCCAGCAGCAAAGGACTAGCGGGGGGCAAAACAGATACGCAGTATTTT. Its protein product is CASSKGLAGGKTDTQYF.

The V gene is TRBV7-6, the J gene TRBJ1-3; the D is unclear. Germline values: CDR1 SGHVS, CDR2 FNYEAQ. CDR3 size: 12 residues. V shed 8 bases and J shed 4 bases, with 9 bases lying between them. The CDR3 region is CASLGSGNTIYF. For the CDR3, the DNA is TGTGCCAGCCTAGGATCCGGAAACACCATATATTTT.

This chain uses TRBV3-1 with TRBJ2-7; D ambiguous. With 0 bases removed from V and 4 bases from J, the gap between germline ends came to 10 bases. CDR3 length equals 14 residues. Germline V gives CDR1 LGHDT, CDR2 YNNKEL (reference sequence). The CDR3 nucleotides read TGTGCCAGCAGCCAAGATTCATGGTCTTACGAGCAGTACTTC. Translating it yields CASSQDSWSYEQYF.

This clonotype showed up just a few times. The chain couples TRBV10-3 to TRBJ2-5; 13 positions match TRBD2. The CDR3 sequence is 15 residues long. J gave up 5 bases and V 5 bases, and 5 bases lay outside the gene matches. From germline, CDR1 is ENHRY and CDR2 SYGVKD. This CDR3 is CAISLGLAGTETQYF. In DNA form, the CDR3 reads TGTGCCATCAGTCTGGGACTAGCGGGGACTGAGACCCAGTACTTC.

This clonotype has more than one count but fewer than ten. This chain links TRBV4-1 with TRBJ2-7; D may correspond to TRBD1 or TRBD2 (6 bases each). There are 14 residues in the CDR3. Germline loops: CDR1 MGHRA, CDR2 YSYEKL. Trimming pared 0 bases from V and 6 bases from J, leaving 12 bases between. CDR3 sequence: CASSQDFEGGEQYF. The CDR3 nucleotides read TGCGCCAGCAGCCAAGATTTCGAGGGGGGCGAGCAGTACTTC.

The rearrangement uses TRBV19 and TRBJ2-7; D is undetermined. V lost 1 base to trimming and J lost 2 bases, with 9 bases between them. CDR1 and CDR2 (germline): LNHDA, SQIVND (reference sequence). This CDR3 is built from 14 residues. DNA for the CDR3: TGTGCCAGTAGTATAGGTCACGGTACCTACGAGCAGTACTTC. It yields the protein CASSIGHGTYEQYF.

The chain recombines TRBV9 with TRBJ2-3; TRBD1 agrees at 9 bases. V lost 3 bases, J lost 5 bases, and 7 bases stayed unmatched. The germline CDR1 and CDR2 sequences are SGDLS and YYNGEE. This CDR3 spans 15 amino acids. The CDR3 DNA reads as TGTGCCAGCAGCGCGGGACAGGGTATTGGAGATACGCAGTATTTT. It specifies CASSAGQGIGDTQYF.

This clonotype appeared a few times. This chain joins TRBV5-1 and TRBJ2-5; TRBD1 matches at 9 bases. Germline V gene lookup returns CDR1 SGHRS and CDR2 YFSETQ. The CDR3 length is 15 residues. J lost 0 bases, V lost 4 bases, and 4 bases had no gene match. CDR3 in DNA: TGCGCCAGCAGCCGGACAGGGGATTACCAAGAGACCCAGTACTTC. It translates to CASSRTGDYQETQYF. The full variable domain, its missing parts supplied by reference TRBV5-1 and TRBJ2-5, is KAGVTQTPRYLIKTRGQQVTLSCSPISGHRSVSWYQQTPGQGLQFLFEYFSETQRNKGNFPGRFSGRQFSNSRSEMNVSTLELGDSALYLCASSRTGDYQETQYFGPGTRLLVL.

The chain recombines TRBV12-3 or TRBV12-4 with TRBJ2-7, with 8 bases matching TRBD2. This CDR3 is built from 14 residues. Trimming at V came to 6 bases and at J to 7 bases, leaving 11 bases not matched to a gene. The CDR3 DNA reads TGTGCCAGCAGAATAGCGGGACCGAGAATTGAGCAGTACTTC. Protein sequence: CASRIAGPRIEQYF.

This chain uses TRBV7-2 with TRBJ2-3; D assignment may be TRBD1 or TRBD2 (5 bases each). The CDR3 is made up of 15 amino acids. CDR1 and CDR2 (germline): SGHTA, FQGNSA. With 5 bases removed from V and 3 bases from J, the gap between germline ends came to 15 bases. CDR3 loop: CASSPGTAITDTQYF. For the CDR3, the DNA is TGTGCCAGCAGCCCAGGGACGGCCATAACAGATACGCAGTATTTT.

The table lists this clonotype with many counts. The V and J genes are TRBV5-1 and TRBJ2-7; no firm D call. V was trimmed by 0 bases and J by 7 bases, leaving 11 bases between them. Germline V gives CDR1 SGHRS, CDR2 YFSETQ. CDR3 size: 13 residues. The CDR3 region is CASSLDPDGEQYF. In DNA form, the CDR3 reads TGCGCCAGCAGCTTGGACCCGGATGGGGAGCAGTACTTC.

The chain uses TRBV6-1 and TRBJ2-1; TRBD2 might be the D (5 bases). CDR1 and CDR2 (germline): MNHNS, SASEGT. CDR3 length: 16 amino acids. Trimming shortened V by 4 bases and J by 5 bases, and 18 bases separated the two germline ends. The CDR3: CASSGDYNRPNNEQFF. CDR3 in DNA: TGTGCCAGCAGTGGAGACTATAACCGGCCGAACAATGAGCAGTTCTTC.

This sequence joins TRBV6-2 or TRBV6-3 and TRBJ1-1; D gene unclear. The CDR3 runs to 11 residues. The germline V gene has CDR1 MNHEY and CDR2 SVGEGT. Trimming removed 2 bases at V and 10 bases at J, with 8 bases between. CDR3 region: CASSYPGAAFF. The DNA of the CDR3 is TGTGCCAGCAGTTACCCTGGCGCAGCTTTCTTT.

The J gene is TRBJ2-4, the V gene TRBV6-2 or TRBV6-3, with no clear D. Germline lookup yields CDR1 MNHEY and CDR2 SVGEGT. V lost 7 bases to trimming and J lost 6 bases, with 16 bases between them. CDR3 length: 14 residues. CDR3 region: CASKDPGVRNIQYF. CDR3 DNA sequence: TGTGCCAGCAAAGACCCGGGCGTCAGAAACATTCAGTACTTC.

This clonotype has a handful of counts. The chain recombines TRBV5-6 with TRBJ2-3; D may be TRBD1 (5 bases). The V gene's germline CDR1 is SGHDT and CDR2 YYEEEE. The CDR3 is 16 residues long. V was clipped by 4 bases and J by 1 base, with 16 bases between them. CDR3 region: CASSRFGQGGTDTQYF. The CDR3 nucleotides are TGTGCCAGCAGCAGATTTGGGCAGGGTGGCACAGATACGCAGTATTTT.

This clonotype turned up a few times. V gene TRBV10-3 combines with J gene TRBJ2-3, with a weak D call TRBD2 (5 bases). Germline loops: CDR1 ENHRY, CDR2 SYGVKD. V dropped 10 bases and J dropped 5 bases, with 16 bases sitting between them. The CDR3 totals 13 residues. CDR3 region: CATEPLSGDTQYF. In DNA, the CDR3 is TGTGCCACCGAACCCCTGAGCGGAGATACGCAGTATTTT.